Reported below is one T cell receptor beta chain. Its cognate antigen has yet to be identified. No per-base quality is available; no much larger clone lies one base away. The donors were 40 or so Caucasian individuals from Russia, aged roughly 6 to 100 years, who were systemically healthy. Roughly 10 milliliters of peripheral blood were collected from each donor into EDTA-treated Vacutainer tubes. PBMCs were isolated by Ficoll-Paque density-gradient centrifugation, with at least 7 million obtained per sample. Trizol reagent was used to extract total RNA from PBMCs, with at least 5 micrograms per sample. Naive CD45RAhigh/CD27high T cell percentages were measured by flow cytometry on a PBMC aliquot from every donor. These data come from a study of blood T cells in healthy people across ages (dated by TCRdb to the mid-2010s). Notes on the research overall: In model experiments, template switching captured about one uniquely barcoded TCR beta cDNA molecule for every two T cells. Age-related changes in TCR beta repertoire diversity were measured in the study by deep sequencing normalized with unique cDNA molecular identifiers. The donors were divided into four age groups: young (average around 15 years), middle-aged (over 35), aged (about 61) and long-lived (more than 75). Donors of different ages were randomly distributed across sequencing lanes to avoid experimental bias. For two donors (one aged 18 to 30 and one aged 80 or older), the study analyzed two additional independent replicas of 1 million unique cDNA reads from the same blood draw. Broad study findings and their caveats: As age increased, observed TCR beta diversity per million T cells dropped in a roughly linear way, and a significant reduction was already evident by age 40. The long-lived group showed more naive CD4+ T cells, fewer expanded clones and increased TCR diversity than the aged group, suggesting age selection. Estimates of total diversity based on one million sequenced T cells were considered lower bounds and underestimates. Since profiling was done on bulk unsorted PBMCs, naive and antigen-experienced compartments could not be conclusively compared. Because the CMV infection status of the donors was unknown, age-related changes in expanded clonotypes may potentially have been confounded. There was a strong correlation between observed TCR beta diversity and the percentage of naive T cells measured by flow cytometry.

The library was made by 5' RACE. This sample was sequenced with an Illumina HiSeq 2500. A second PCR of roughly 7 to 12 cycles was run with a J-beta primer mix and a sample-barcoded 5' primer. Each TCR beta cDNA molecule received a unique molecular identifier from a template-switch 5' adaptor carrying 12 random nucleotides. Each sample yielded at least 3 million CDR3-containing paired-end reads. The Mint cDNA synthesis kit, primed by a TRBC-specific oligonucleotide, was used to synthesize first-strand cDNA from all RNA. After uracil-DNA glycosylase treatment, a first 18-cycle PCR used universal primers M1SS and BC2_uni_R on all cDNA. Concerning the study's data processing: For normalization, 1 million high-quality reads were randomly selected from each sample, with every read carrying a distinct molecular identifier. Instead of being binned into consensus sequences, reads that shared molecular identifiers were thrown out. CDR3 identification, clonotype clustering and error correction used MiTCR with a Q25 quality threshold and the strictest error-elimination algorithm. A nonparametric unseen species model using Euler transformation provided a lower-bound estimate of total TCR beta diversity. TCRdb reworked the public reads: Q25 trimming with fastp, MiXCR clone assembly, productive beta chains retained. Identical CDR3 proteins give one entry, which carries the most common genes and DNA. V and J calls and clone size were set by TCRdb, not the authors. Here the sample has hundreds of thousands of distinct CDR3 sequences; 55% to 70% occur a single time. The ten largest clones capture about 20% of the sample.

The V and J ends are trimmed by 0 bases and 7 bases, leaving 12 bases between them. Reading from cysteine to phenylalanine, the CDR3 counts 14 amino acids. The DNA shown is the 42-base CDR3, in frame from base 1. Looking up the germline V gene yields CDR1 LGHNA and CDR2 YNFKEQ. The rearrangement joined TRBV4-2 to TRBJ1-2; no D gene is confidently identified. Sequenced material: blood. This sequence originates from a man aged 25-40 years in good health. CDR3 region: CASSQDLAAGGYTF. The DNA sequence is given as TGTGCCAGCAGCCAAGATCTAGCCGCGGGTGGCTACACCTTC.